These 31 T cell receptor beta chains share one sample of origin, sequenced in a study of OX40 agonist ivuxolimab in advanced cancers. Only in-frame clones appear in the TCRdb table, and some are missing; sequencing was by immunoSEQ multiplex PCR. The repertoire includes around 67,000 clones, under 90% of them detected once, and 1.2% sits in the top ten. The sequencing used CD4+ or CD8+ T cells sorted from blood, collected in a trial of the OX40 agonist ivuxolimab. These receptors all stem from an adult with an advanced solid tumor such as melanoma, head and neck, liver or kidney cancer.

As concerns this clone: Compared with germline, one end of the junction differs, possibly owing to a read error. The chain recombines TRBV6-1 with TRBJ1-2; TRBD1 aligns across 9 bases. The CDR3 length is 14 residues. The germline gives CDR1 MNHNS, CDR2 SASEGT. The CDR3 nucleotides are TGTGCCAGCAGCGTCCGGGACAGGGTTTTTGGCTACGCCTTC. Translation gives CASSVRDRVFGYAF.

The chain employs TRBV7-3 and TRBJ2-2; D possibly corresponds to TRBD2 (6 bases). This CDR3 is 15 amino acids long. CDR1 SGHTA and CDR2 FQGTGA come from the germline V gene. The V end was cut by 5 bases, the J end by 4 bases, with 14 bases between. CDR3 loop: CASSTPTSGTGELFF. In nucleotides, the CDR3 is TGTGCCAGCAGCACACCGACTAGTGGCACCGGGGAGCTGTTTTTT.

This clone was counted a single time. CDR3 coding DNA: TGTGCCTGGAGCCAAAATTGGGTTGTCCTAGCGGGCCTCCTTAGGCAAGAGACCCAGTACTTC. As protein: CAWSQNWVVLAGLLRQETQYF. The chain couples TRBV30 to TRBJ2-5, with 8 bases fitting TRBD2. The V gene's germline CDR1 is GTSNPN and CDR2 SVGIG (reference sequence). The V and J ends lost 3 bases and 2 bases, in that order; junction bases with no gene match: 26. The CDR3 is 21 residues long. Full variable domain (outside the CDR3, taken from reference TRBV30 and TRBJ2-5): SQTIHQWPATLVQPVGSPLSLECTVEGTSNPNLYWYRQAAGRGLQLLFYSVGIGQISSEVPQNLSASRPQDRQFILSSKKLLLSDSGFYLCAWSQNWVVLAGLLRQETQYFGPGTRLLVL.

In this sample, this clone turned up a few times. The chain joins TRBV10-3 to TRBJ2-5; the match to TRBD2 covers 11 bases. V was clipped by 3 bases and J by 2 bases; unmatched bases: 14. Germline CDR1 ENHRY, CDR2 SYGVKD. This CDR3 has 19 amino acids. CDR3 in DNA: TGTGCCATCAGTGACCCCAGCCGAGTACTAGCGGGGGCACAAGAGACCCAGTACTTC. Its translation: CAISDPSRVLAGAQETQYF.

V and J are TRBV27 and TRBJ2-7; D may be TRBD1 (6 bases). The CDR3 extends over 13 amino acids. Germline assignment: CDR1 MNHEY and CDR2 SMNVEV (reference sequence). V was pared by 6 bases and J by 6 bases, with 15 bases between. The DNA of the CDR3 is TGTGCCAGCAGACCCATTTCAGGGGTCGAGCAGTACTTC. Translating it yields CASRPISGVEQYF.

The CDR3 protein is CASSYGRGTEAFF. In nucleotides, the CDR3 is TGTGCCAGCAGTTACGGGAGGGGGACTGAAGCTTTCTTT. The J gene is TRBJ1-1, the V gene TRBV6-5, with D tentatively TRBD1 (6 bases). Germline V lookup: CDR1 MNHEY, CDR2 SVGAGI. V was cut by 2 bases and J by 5 bases, with 9 bases left in between. This CDR3 has 13 amino acids.

The chain is built from TRBV6-5 and TRBJ2-3; the D call may be TRBD1 or TRBD2 (6 bases each). The CDR3 is made up of 15 amino acids. CDR1 is MNHEY and CDR2 is SVGAGI in the germline V gene. Trimming took 8 bases from V and 0 from J, leaving 15 bases between them. CDR3 loop: CASAGHGTSTDTQYF. The CDR3 DNA reads as TGTGCCAGCGCGGGACACGGGACTAGCACAGATACGCAGTATTTT.

The chain joins TRBV30 to TRBJ1-1; D unresolved. V was cut by 5 bases and J by 6 bases, with 16 bases left in between. The germline gives CDR1 GTSNPN, CDR2 SVGIG (reference sequence). The CDR3 consists of 13 residues. The CDR3, as DNA: TGTGCCTGGTCGGGGTCCGCTTGGGCTGAAGCTTTCTTT. Its translation: CAWSGSAWAEAFF.

CDR3 in amino acids: CASTGSSYGYTF. As DNA, the CDR3 is TGTGCCAGCACCGGGTCGAGCTATGGCTACACCTTC. The chain has TRBV7-9 and TRBJ1-2, with unresolved D. Germline V gene data show CDR1 as SEHNR and CDR2 as FQNEAQ (reference sequence). Trimming stripped 7 bases from V and 4 bases from J, with 10 bases between. CDR3 size: 12 residues.

The chain links TRBV7-8 to TRBJ2-7; 12 nucleotides align to TRBD1. Germline assignment: CDR1 SGHVS and CDR2 FQNEAQ. The CDR3 extends over 17 amino acids. J lost 5 bases, V lost 5 bases, and 13 bases had no gene match. The CDR3 DNA is TGTGCCAGCAGCGATATTTTAGGGACAGGGGGCCTGGACGAGCAGTACTTC. Translation: CASSDILGTGGLDEQYF. Full variable domain (outside the CDR3, taken from reference TRBV7-8 and TRBJ2-7): GAGVSQSPRYKVAKRGQDVALRCDPISGHVSLFWYQQALGQGPEFLTYFQNEAQLDKSGLPSDRFFAERPEGSVSTLKIQRTQQEDSAVYLCASSDILGTGGLDEQYFGPGTRLTVT.

The chain links TRBV4-1 to TRBJ1-4, with D perhaps matching TRBD1 (5 bases). CDR1 MGHRA and CDR2 YSYEKL come from the germline V gene. The CDR3 runs 16 residues. The germline V and J ends were trimmed by 2 bases and 0 bases, with 10 bases remaining between them. The CDR3 sequence: CASSQPFRATNEKLFF. CDR3 nucleotides: TGCGCCAGCAGCCAACCTTTCAGGGCAACTAATGAAAAACTGTTTTTT.

The J gene is TRBJ2-2, the V gene TRBV5-4; 9 nucleotides agree with TRBD1. CDR1 is SGHNT, CDR2 YYREEE, per germline (reference sequence). This CDR3 is 15 amino acids long. J lost 1 base, V lost 5 bases, and 3 bases had no gene match. For the CDR3, the DNA is TGTGCCAGCAGAACGGGACAGGGGAACACCGGGGAGCTGTTTTTT. Its protein is CASRTGQGNTGELFF.

In its sample, this clone was seen a few times. The rearrangement links TRBV11-2 to TRBJ2-1, with a weak D call TRBD1 (5 bases). Germline V lookup: CDR1 SGHAT, CDR2 FQNNGV. The CDR3 is made up of 16 amino acids. V was trimmed by 2 bases and J by 8 bases, leaving 19 bases between them. The CDR3, as DNA: TGTGCCAGCAGCTTAAGGAGATCGGACCAGGGCTATGAGCAGTTCTTC. This encodes CASSLRRSDQGYEQFF.

This sequence joins TRBV5-4 and TRBJ2-2; the match to TRBD1 covers 11 bases. Germline values: CDR1 SGHNT, CDR2 YYREEE (reference sequence). The J segment lost 6 bases and the V segment lost 2 bases, leaving 3 bases of the junction unmatched. The CDR3 sequence is 15 residues long. The CDR3 region is CASSFPGQGAGELFF. The CDR3 DNA is TGTGCCAGCAGCTTTCCGGGACAGGGGGCCGGGGAGCTGTTTTTT.

This clone is termed medium-sized. This rearrangement joins TRBV2 to TRBJ1-5; D ambiguous. This CDR3 region has 13 residues. Germline V gene data show CDR1 as SNHLY and CDR2 as FYNNEI. V lost 1 base, J lost 2 bases, and 3 bases lay in between. For the CDR3, the DNA is TGTGCCAGCAGTGAAGAAGGCAATCAGCCCCAGCATTTT. It translates to CASSEEGNQPQHF. The complete variable domain, with remaining parts taken from reference TRBV2 and TRBJ1-5, reads EPEVTQTPSHQVTQMGQEVILRCVPISNHLYFYWYRQILGQKVEFLVSFYNNEISEKSEIFDDQFSVERPDGSNFTLKIRSTKLEDSAMYFCASSEEGNQPQHFGDGTRLSIL.

CDR3 sequence: CASSLFSSGGSSYEQYF. CDR3 nucleotides: TGCGCCAGCAGCTTGTTTTCTTCCGGGGGCAGCTCCTACGAGCAGTACTTC. V and J are TRBV5-1 and TRBJ2-7; tentatively, D is TRBD1 or TRBD2 (6 bases each). V lost 1 base and J 0 bases, leaving 17 bases between the germline ends. Germline assignment: CDR1 SGHRS and CDR2 YFSETQ. The CDR3 runs to 17 residues.

The chain has TRBV27 and TRBJ2-1; 8 nucleotides line up with TRBD1. Looked up from germline, CDR1 is MNHEY and CDR2 is SMNVEV (reference sequence). This CDR3 region has 16 residues. V lost 5 bases, J lost 0 bases, and 6 bases stayed unmatched. CDR3 DNA sequence: TGTGCCAGCAGTACTCGAACAGGGGGCTCCTACAATGAGCAGTTCTTC. The encoded protein is CASSTRTGGSYNEQFF.

The chain combines TRBV11-1 with TRBJ2-1, with D possibly matching TRBD2 (5 bases). Germline V CDR1 and CDR2: SGHAT, FQDESV (reference sequence). Trimming took off 5 bases at V and 10 bases at J, with 12 bases between the two ends. The CDR3 runs 12 residues. The chain's CDR3 is CASSPGMGEQFF. DNA of the CDR3: TGTGCCAGCAGCCCCGGGATGGGGGAGCAGTTCTTC.

Regarding this clone: Other nucleotide sequences from this sample produce the same CDR3. The chain employs TRBV9 and TRBJ1-1; no clear D gene. Germline CDR1 SGDLS, CDR2 YYNGEE. The CDR3 consists of 13 residues. Trimming shortened V by 0 bases and J by 1 base, and 4 bases separated the two germline ends. The chain's CDR3 is CASSVDENTEAFF. The CDR3 DNA sequence: TGTGCCAGCAGCGTAGACGAGAACACTGAAGCTTTCTTT.

The chain recombines TRBV6-1 with TRBJ2-7; D is undetermined. The germline V gene encodes CDR1 MNHNS and CDR2 SASEGT. CDR3 length: 12 amino acids. Between the trimmed V and J ends, which lost 7 bases and 2 bases, there was a span of 9 bases. As DNA, the CDR3 is TGTGCCAGCACCGAGTCGGCCTACGAGCAGTACTTC. Its translation is CASTESAYEQYF.

The chain uses TRBV5-6 and TRBJ2-2, with no clear D. The germline V gene has CDR1 SGHDT and CDR2 YYEEEE. This CDR3 is built from 14 residues. With 4 bases removed from V and 6 bases from J, the gap between germline ends came to 13 bases. The CDR3 sequence is CASSARGWSGELFF. The CDR3, as DNA: TGTGCCAGCAGCGCCCGTGGGTGGTCCGGGGAGCTGTTTTTT.

This chain uses TRBV6-5 with TRBJ1-1, with D maybe TRBD1 (5 bases). Germline loops: CDR1 MNHEY, CDR2 SVGAGI. V was pared by 2 bases and J by 10 bases, with 14 bases between. The CDR3 runs to 13 residues. CDR3 coding DNA: TGTGCCAGCAGTTACCGGGCCGCGGGGGGAGCTTTCTTT. This codes for CASSYRAAGGAFF.

The chain carries TRBV21-1 and TRBJ2-7; the table assigns TRBD2, which was not confirmed against the DNA. TRBV21-1 constitutes a pseudogene. This CDR3 spans 14 amino acids. CDR3 residues: CPRGGGTIPYEQYF. CDR3 in DNA: TGTCCCAGAGGGGGGGGCACTATCCCCTACGAGCAGTACTTC.

This rearrangement joins TRBV5-1 to TRBJ2-3; possibly TRBD1 or TRBD2 for D (5 bases each). V lost 5 bases to trimming and J lost 3 bases, with 16 bases between them. The CDR3 contains 15 residues. The germline V gene encodes CDR1 SGHRS and CDR2 YFSETQ. The CDR3 nucleotides read TGCGCCAGCAGTTCCGCCCCAGGGACGACAGATACGCAGTATTTT. Amino acid sequence: CASSSAPGTTDTQYF.

This chain joins TRBV28 and TRBJ1-2, with 7 positions matching TRBD1. The junction had 6 bases not matched to a gene; V was cut back by 4 bases and J by 7 bases. CDR3 length: 13 amino acids. Germline CDR1 reads MDHEN; CDR2 reads SYDVKM. The CDR3 protein is CASSSRTGVGYTF. The CDR3 DNA reads TGTGCCAGCAGTTCAAGGACAGGAGTTGGCTACACCTTC.

The V and J genes are TRBV5-5 and TRBJ2-5, with TRBD1 matching 9 bases. The CDR3 consists of 16 residues. Unmatched junction bases numbered 9, after V lost 5 bases and J lost 1 base. Germline V gene sequence: CDR1 SGHKS, CDR2 YYEKEE (reference sequence). For the CDR3, the DNA is TGTGCCAGCAGTCAAATTATGGGACAGGGCCAAGAGACCCAGTACTTC. It codes for CASSQIMGQGQETQYF.

The chain joins TRBV6-1 to TRBJ1-1; D is unresolved. CDR3 length equals 11 residues. Germline CDR1 and CDR2: MNHNS and SASEGT. V lost 10 bases and J lost 1, with 7 bases in between. CDR3 in amino acids: CATRENTEAFF. Here the CDR3 DNA reads TGTGCCACCCGGGAGAACACTGAAGCTTTCTTT.

The chain combines TRBV7-2 with TRBJ2-2; D perhaps matches TRBD1 (5 bases). The CDR3 has 13 amino acids. With 3 bases removed from V and 5 bases from J, the gap between germline ends came to 7 bases. Germline CDR1 is SGHTA and CDR2 is FQGNSA. The CDR3: CASSFRETGELFF. Here the CDR3 DNA reads TGTGCCAGCAGCTTCAGGGAAACCGGGGAGCTGTTTTTT.

V is TRBV23-1 and J is TRBJ2-5; D is possibly TRBD1 (6 bases). TRBV23-1 is known as an ORF, though its function is uncertain. The V end lost 8 bases, the J end lost 3 bases, and 19 bases lay between the germline ends. This CDR3 has 15 amino acids. CDR3 DNA: TGCGCCAGCTCATCCGGGACACTGGGTAAAGAGACCCAGTACTTC. Translated, it gives CASSSGTLGKETQYF.

The V gene is TRBV2, the J gene TRBJ1-3; D perhaps matches TRBD1 (5 bases). The CDR3 loop spans 15 amino acids. CDR1 and CDR2 (germline): SNHLY, FYNNEI. The V end was cut by 7 bases, the J end by 2 bases, with 15 bases between. Here the CDR3 DNA reads TGTGCCAGCAAGCCCACGTGGGGCACTGGAAACACCATATATTTT. It translates to CASKPTWGTGNTIYF.

The V gene is TRBV11-3, the J gene TRBJ2-3; 9 positions match TRBD1. Germline CDR1 and CDR2: SGHNT and YENEEA. The CDR3 has 15 residues. Losses at the gene ends were 6 bases for V and 4 bases for J; bases not matched to a gene: 8. The CDR3 DNA is TGTGCCAGCAGTCCCGGACAGGGGTATTCAGATACGCAGTATTTT. It translates to CASSPGQGYSDTQYF.